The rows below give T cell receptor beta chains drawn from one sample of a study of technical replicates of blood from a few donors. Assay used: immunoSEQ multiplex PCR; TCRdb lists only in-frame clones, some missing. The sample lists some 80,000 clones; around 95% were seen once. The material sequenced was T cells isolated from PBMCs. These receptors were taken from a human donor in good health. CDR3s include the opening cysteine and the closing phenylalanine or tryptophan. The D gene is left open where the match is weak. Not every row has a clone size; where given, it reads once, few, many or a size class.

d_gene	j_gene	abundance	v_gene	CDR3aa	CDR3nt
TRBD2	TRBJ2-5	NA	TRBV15	CATSSTVAGWETQYF	TGTGCCACCAGCAGTACCGTAGCGGGATGGGAGACCCAGTACTTC
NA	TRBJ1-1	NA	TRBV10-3	CAISEGGDRNTEAFF	TGTGCCATCAGTGAGGGCGGGGATCGGAACACTGAAGCTTTCTTT
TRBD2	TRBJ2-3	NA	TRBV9	CASSGSGRPPDTQYF	TGTGCCAGCAGCGGAAGCGGGAGGCCCCCAGATACGCAGTATTTT
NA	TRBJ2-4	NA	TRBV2	CASSERGSKNIQYF	TGTGCCAGCAGTGAAAGGGGGAGCAAAAACATTCAGTACTTC
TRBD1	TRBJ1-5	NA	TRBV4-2	CASSQVGQGYQPQHF	TGTGCCAGCAGCCAAGTTGGACAGGGTTATCAGCCCCAGCATTTT
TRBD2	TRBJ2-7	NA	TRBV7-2	CASSLAGTSALYEQYF	TGTGCCAGCAGCTTAGCCGGGACTAGTGCTCTGTACGAGCAGTACTTC
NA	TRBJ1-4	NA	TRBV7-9	CASSPSQGYNEKLFF	TGTGCCAGCAGCCCAAGCCAGGGTTATAATGAAAAACTGTTTTTT
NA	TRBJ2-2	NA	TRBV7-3	CASSSTVGPTGELFF	TGTGCCAGCAGCTCCACGGTGGGGCCCACCGGGGAGCTGTTTTTT
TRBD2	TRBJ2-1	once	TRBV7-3	CASSLGTTSSNEQFF	TGTGCCAGCAGCTTAGGGACTACTTCTTCCAATGAGCAGTTCTTC
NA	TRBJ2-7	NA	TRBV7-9	CASSLVSGPTSAKKEQYF	TGTGCCAGCAGCTTAGTATCAGGGCCCACATCCGCGAAAAAGGAGCAGTACTTC
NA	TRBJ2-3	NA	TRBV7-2	CASRKQTYSSTDTQYF	TGTGCCAGCAGGAAGCAAACTTACAGCAGCACAGATACGCAGTATTTT
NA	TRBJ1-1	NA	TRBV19	CASSTGHFTYEAFF	TGTGCCAGTAGTACCGGACATTTTACCTATGAAGCTTTCTTT
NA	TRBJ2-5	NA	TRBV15	CATSRPFTGLQETQYF	TGTGCCACCAGCAGACCCTTTACAGGGTTACAAGAGACCCAGTACTTC
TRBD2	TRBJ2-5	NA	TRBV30	CAWSVRLAGAASETQYF	TGTGCCTGGAGTGTACGGCTAGCGGGAGCCGCCAGCGAGACCCAGTACTTC
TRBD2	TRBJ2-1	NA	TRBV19	CASSPGTSGSYNEQFF	TGTGCCAGTTCACCCGGGACTAGCGGATCCTACAATGAGCAGTTCTTC
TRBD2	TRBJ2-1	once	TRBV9	CASSVNLAGGPWGEQFF	TGTGCCAGCAGCGTAAACCTAGCGGGAGGGCCTTGGGGTGAGCAGTTCTTC
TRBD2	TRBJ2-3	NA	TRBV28	CASSLREGANTQYF	TGTGCCAGCAGTCTTCGGGAGGGCGCGAATACGCAGTATTTT
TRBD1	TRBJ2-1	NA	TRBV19	CASSINRDRVYNEQFF	TGTGCCAGTAGTATTAATCGGGACAGGGTATACAATGAGCAGTTCTTC
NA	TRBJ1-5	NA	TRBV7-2	CASSLTRFSNQPQHF	TGTGCCAGCAGCTTAACGAGATTTAGCAATCAGCCCCAGCATTTT
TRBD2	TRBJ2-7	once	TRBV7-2	CASSLRGLDHF	TGTGCCAGCAGCTTACGGGGACTAGATCACTTC
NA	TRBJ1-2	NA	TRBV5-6	CASSSSTGDGYTF	TGTGCCAGCAGCTCTTCGACCGGGGATGGCTACACCTTC
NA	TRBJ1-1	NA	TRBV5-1	CASSSRTGNTEAFF	TGCGCCAGCAGCTCCCGGACGGGAAACACTGAAGCTTTCTTT
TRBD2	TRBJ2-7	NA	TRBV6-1	CASSEDSGLAVLSYEQYF	TGTGCCAGCAGTGAAGACAGTGGACTAGCGGTTCTCTCCTACGAGCAGTACTTC
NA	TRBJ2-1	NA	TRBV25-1	CASSTRLGYNEQFF	TGTGCCAGCAGCACCAGACTAGGCTACAATGAGCAGTTCTTC
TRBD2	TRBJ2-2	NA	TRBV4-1	CASSQASGNTGELFF	TGCGCCAGCAGCCAAGCTAGCGGGAACACCGGGGAGCTGTTTTTT
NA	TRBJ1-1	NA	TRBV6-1	CASMRNTEAFF	TGTGCCAGCATGAGAAACACTGAAGCTTTCTTT
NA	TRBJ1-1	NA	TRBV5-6	CASSLVGRVDTEAFF	TGTGCCAGCAGCTTGGTTGGGAGGGTAGACACTGAAGCTTTCTTT
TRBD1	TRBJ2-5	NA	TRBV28	CASSLFGQGAKETQYF	TGTGCCAGCAGTTTGTTTGGACAGGGGGCGAAAGAGACCCAGTACTTC
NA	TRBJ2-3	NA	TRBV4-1	CASSQETGLGADTQYF	TGCGCCAGCAGCCAAGAAACAGGGCTGGGGGCAGATACGCAGTATTTT
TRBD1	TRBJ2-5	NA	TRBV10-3	CAIRGTVFETQYF	TGTGCCATCAGGGGGACAGTTTTCGAGACCCAGTACTTC
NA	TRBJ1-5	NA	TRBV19	CASSDTLFGNQPQHF	TGTGCCAGTAGTGACACCCTTTTCGGCAATCAGCCCCAGCATTTT
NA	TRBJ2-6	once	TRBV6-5	CASSYPQGSGANVLTF	TGTGCCAGCAGTTACCCCCAGGGGAGTGGGGCCAACGTCCTGACTTTC
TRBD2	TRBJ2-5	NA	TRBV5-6	CASSSLAGGETQYF	TGTGCCAGCAGCTCCCTAGCGGGAGGGGAGACCCAGTACTTC
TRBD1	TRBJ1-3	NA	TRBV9	CASSDGTGGNTIYF	TGTGCCAGCAGCGACGGGACAGGTGGAAACACCATATATTTT
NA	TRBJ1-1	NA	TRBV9	CASKPPGVTEAFF	TGTGCCAGCAAACCTCCGGGGGTCACTGAAGCTTTCTTT
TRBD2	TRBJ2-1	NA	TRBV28	CASSLLREGPNNEQFF	TGTGCCAGCAGTTTGTTACGGGAGGGCCCCAACAATGAGCAGTTCTTC
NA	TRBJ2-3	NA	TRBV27	CASSLAAITSTDTQYF	TGTGCCAGCAGTTTAGCGGCGATCACTAGCACAGATACGCAGTATTTT
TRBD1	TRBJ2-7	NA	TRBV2	CASRNSGQGDYEQYF	TGTGCCAGCAGGAATTCGGGACAGGGGGACTACGAGCAGTACTTC
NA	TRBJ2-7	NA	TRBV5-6	CASSRVSSAWIYEQYF	TGTGCCAGCAGCAGGGTCTCTAGCGCCTGGATCTACGAGCAGTACTTC
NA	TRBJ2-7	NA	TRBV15	CATSRDDGVFYEQYF	TGTGCCACCAGCAGAGATGACGGGGTCTTCTACGAGCAGTACTTC
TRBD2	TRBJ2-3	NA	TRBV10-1	CASSFFSGTPVDTQYF	TGCGCCAGCAGTTTCTTTAGCGGGACCCCGGTGGATACGCAGTATTTT
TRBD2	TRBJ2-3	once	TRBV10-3	CAISESTGGLTDTQYF	TGTGCCATCAGTGAGTCGACGGGGGGACTCACAGATACGCAGTATTTT
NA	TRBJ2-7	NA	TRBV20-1	CSASERHEQYF	TGCAGTGCTAGCGAGCGCCACGAGCAGTACTTC
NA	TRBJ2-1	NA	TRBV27	CASSPLSQGLINNEQFF	TGTGCCAGCAGTCCATTAAGCCAGGGCCTTATCAACAATGAGCAGTTCTTC
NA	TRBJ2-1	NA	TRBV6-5	CASSFTGQNEQFF	TGTGCCAGCAGTTTCACTGGACAGAATGAGCAGTTCTTC
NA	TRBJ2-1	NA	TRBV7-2	CASSSRENNNEQFF	TGTGCCAGCAGCTCACGGGAGAATAATAATGAGCAGTTCTTC
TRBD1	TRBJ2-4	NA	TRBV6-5	CASSVTGVLDIQYF	TGTGCCAGCAGTGTGACAGGGGTATTAGACATTCAGTACTTC
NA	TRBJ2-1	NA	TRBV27	CASSQGSALPRVEQFF	TGTGCCAGCAGCCAAGGCTCTGCCTTGCCACGGGTTGAGCAGTTCTTC
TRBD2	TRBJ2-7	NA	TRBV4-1	CASSQVGGGRNEQYF	TGCGCCAGCAGCCAAGTCGGGGGAGGGCGTAACGAGCAGTACTTC
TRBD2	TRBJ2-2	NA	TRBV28	CASSWHLGLISGELFF	TGTGCCAGCAGTTGGCACCTGGGACTAATCTCCGGGGAGCTGTTTTTT
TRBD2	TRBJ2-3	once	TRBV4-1	CASSPSPLLAGGADTQYF	TGCGCCAGCAGCCCATCCCCCCTACTAGCGGGAGGGGCAGATACGCAGTATTTT
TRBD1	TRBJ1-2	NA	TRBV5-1	CASSPRTGSDGYTF	TGCGCCAGCAGCCCACGGACAGGGAGCGATGGCTACACCTTC
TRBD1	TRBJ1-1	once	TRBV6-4	CASSVDRMNTEAFF	TGTGCCAGCAGTGTGGACAGGATGAACACTGAAGCTTTCTTT